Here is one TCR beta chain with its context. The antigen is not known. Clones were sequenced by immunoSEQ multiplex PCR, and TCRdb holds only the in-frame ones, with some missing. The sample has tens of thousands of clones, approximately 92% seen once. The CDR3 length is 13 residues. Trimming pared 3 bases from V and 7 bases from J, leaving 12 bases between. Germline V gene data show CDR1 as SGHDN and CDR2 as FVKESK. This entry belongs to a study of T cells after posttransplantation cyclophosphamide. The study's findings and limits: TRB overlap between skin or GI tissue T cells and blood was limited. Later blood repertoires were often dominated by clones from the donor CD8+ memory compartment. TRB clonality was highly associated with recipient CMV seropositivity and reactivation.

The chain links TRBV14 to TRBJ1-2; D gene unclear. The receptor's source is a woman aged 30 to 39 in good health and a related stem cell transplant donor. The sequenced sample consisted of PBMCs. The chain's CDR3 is CASSHPPNLGYTF. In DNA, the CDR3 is TGTGCCAGCAGCCACCCCCCGAACCTTGGCTACACCTTC.